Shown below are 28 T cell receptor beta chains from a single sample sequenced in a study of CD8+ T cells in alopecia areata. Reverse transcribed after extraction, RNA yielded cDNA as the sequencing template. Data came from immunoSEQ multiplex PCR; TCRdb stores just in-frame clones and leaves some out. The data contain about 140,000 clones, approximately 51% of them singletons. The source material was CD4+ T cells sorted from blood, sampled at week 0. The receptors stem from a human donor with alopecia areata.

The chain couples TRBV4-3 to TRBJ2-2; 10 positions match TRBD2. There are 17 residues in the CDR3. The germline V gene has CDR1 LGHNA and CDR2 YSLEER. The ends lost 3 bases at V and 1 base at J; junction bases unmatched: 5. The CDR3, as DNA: TGCGCCAGCAGCCATTGGGGGACTAGCGTGAACACCGGGGAGCTGTTTTTT. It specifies CASSHWGTSVNTGELFF.

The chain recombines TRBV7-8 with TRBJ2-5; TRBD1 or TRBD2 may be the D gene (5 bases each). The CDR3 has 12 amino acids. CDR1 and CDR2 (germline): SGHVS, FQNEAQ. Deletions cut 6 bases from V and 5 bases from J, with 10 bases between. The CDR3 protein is CASRREGETQYF. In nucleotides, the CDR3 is TGTGCCAGCAGGCGAGAGGGGGAGACCCAGTACTTC.

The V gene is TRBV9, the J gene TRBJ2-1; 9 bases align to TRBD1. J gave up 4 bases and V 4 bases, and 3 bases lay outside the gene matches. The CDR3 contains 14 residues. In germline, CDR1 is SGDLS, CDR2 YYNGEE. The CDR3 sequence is CASSRDREYNEQFF. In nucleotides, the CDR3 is TGTGCCAGCAGCCGGGACAGGGAATACAATGAGCAGTTCTTC.

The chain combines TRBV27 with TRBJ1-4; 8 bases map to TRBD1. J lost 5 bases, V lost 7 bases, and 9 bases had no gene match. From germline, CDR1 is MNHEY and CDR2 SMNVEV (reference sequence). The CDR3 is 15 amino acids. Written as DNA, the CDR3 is TGTGCCAGCAAGATGCAGGGGGCCGAAAATGAAAAACTGTTTTTT. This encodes CASKMQGAENEKLFF. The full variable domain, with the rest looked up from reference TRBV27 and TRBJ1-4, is EAQVTQNPRYLITVTGKKLTVTCSQNMNHEYMSWYRQDPGLGLRQIYYSMNVEVTDKGDVPEGYKVSRKEKRNFPLILESPSPNQTSLYFCASKMQGAENEKLFFGSGTQLSVL.

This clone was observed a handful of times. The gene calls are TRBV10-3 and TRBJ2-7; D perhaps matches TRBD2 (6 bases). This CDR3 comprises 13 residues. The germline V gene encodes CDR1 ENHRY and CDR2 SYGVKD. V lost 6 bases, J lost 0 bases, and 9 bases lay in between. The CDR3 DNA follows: TGTGCCATCAGGCGGGAAAGCTCCTACGAGCAGTACTTC. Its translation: CAIRRESSYEQYF.

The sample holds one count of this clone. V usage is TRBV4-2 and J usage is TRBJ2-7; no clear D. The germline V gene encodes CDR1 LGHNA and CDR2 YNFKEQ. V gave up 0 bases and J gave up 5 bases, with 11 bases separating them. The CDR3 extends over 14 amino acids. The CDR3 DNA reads TGTGCCAGCAGCCAAGATGGGGTTCCGAACGAGCAGTACTTC. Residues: CASSQDGVPNEQYF.

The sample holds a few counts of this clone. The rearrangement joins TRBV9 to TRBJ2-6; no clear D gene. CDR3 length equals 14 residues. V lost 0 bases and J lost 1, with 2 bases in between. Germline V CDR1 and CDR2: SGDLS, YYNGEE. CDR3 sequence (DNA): TGTGCCAGCAGCGTAGCGTCTGGGGCCAACGTCCTGACTTTC. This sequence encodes CASSVASGANVLTF.

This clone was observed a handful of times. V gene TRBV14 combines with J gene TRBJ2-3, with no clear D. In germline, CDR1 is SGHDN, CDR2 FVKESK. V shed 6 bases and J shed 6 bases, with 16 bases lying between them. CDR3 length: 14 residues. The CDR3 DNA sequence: TGTGCCAGCAGTTGGGCTCCTGCTGCGGATACGCAGTATTTT. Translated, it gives CASSWAPAADTQYF.

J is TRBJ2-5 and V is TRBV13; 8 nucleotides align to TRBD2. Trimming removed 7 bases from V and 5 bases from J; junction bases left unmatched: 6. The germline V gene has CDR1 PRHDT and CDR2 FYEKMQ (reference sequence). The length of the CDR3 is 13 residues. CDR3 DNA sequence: TGTGCCAGCAAGAGCGGGAGAGGGGAGACCCAGTACTTC. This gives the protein CASKSGRGETQYF.

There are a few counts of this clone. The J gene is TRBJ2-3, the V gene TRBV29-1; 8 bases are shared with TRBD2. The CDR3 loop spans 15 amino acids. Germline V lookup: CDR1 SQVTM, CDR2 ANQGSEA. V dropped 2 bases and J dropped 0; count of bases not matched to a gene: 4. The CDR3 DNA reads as TGCAGCGTTGAAAGGGCTAGCGGGAGCACAGATACGCAGTATTTT. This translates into CSVERASGSTDTQYF.

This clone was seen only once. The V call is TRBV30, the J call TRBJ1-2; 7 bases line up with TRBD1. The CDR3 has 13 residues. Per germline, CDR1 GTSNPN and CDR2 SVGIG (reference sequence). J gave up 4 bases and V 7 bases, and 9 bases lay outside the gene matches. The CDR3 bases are TGTGCCTATCAGGGGGACTCCTTCTATGGCTACACCTTC. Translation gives CAYQGDSFYGYTF.

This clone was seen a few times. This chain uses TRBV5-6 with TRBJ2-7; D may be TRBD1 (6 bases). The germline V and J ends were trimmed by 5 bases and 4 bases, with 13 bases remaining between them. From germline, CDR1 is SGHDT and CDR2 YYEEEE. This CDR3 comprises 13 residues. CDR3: CASSRQGIYEQYF. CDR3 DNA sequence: TGTGCCAGCAGTAGGCAGGGGATATACGAGCAGTACTTC.

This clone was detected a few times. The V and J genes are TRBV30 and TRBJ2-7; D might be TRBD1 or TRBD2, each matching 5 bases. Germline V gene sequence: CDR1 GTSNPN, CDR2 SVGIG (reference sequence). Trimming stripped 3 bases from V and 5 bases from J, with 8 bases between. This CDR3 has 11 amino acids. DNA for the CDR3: TGTGCCTGGAGGAGGGACGACGAGCAGTACTTC. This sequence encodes CAWRRDDEQYF. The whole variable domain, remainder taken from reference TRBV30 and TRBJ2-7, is SQTIHQWPATLVQPVGSPLSLECTVEGTSNPNLYWYRQAAGRGLQLLFYSVGIGQISSEVPQNLSASRPQDRQFILSSKKLLLSDSGFYLCAWRRDDEQYFGPGTRLTVT.

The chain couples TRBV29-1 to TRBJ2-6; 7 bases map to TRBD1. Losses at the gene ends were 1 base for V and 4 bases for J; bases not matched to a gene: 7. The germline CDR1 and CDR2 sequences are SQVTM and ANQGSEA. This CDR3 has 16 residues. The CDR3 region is CSVEGPTGAGANVLTF. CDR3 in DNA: TGCAGCGTTGAAGGACCAACAGGGGCCGGGGCCAACGTCCTGACTTTC.

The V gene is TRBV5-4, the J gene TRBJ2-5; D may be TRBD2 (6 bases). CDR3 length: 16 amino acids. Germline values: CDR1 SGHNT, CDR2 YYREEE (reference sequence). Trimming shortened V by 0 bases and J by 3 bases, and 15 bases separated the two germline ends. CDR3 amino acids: CASSLAFGRGKETQYF. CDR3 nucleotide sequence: TGTGCCAGCAGCTTGGCCTTCGGGAGAGGGAAAGAGACCCAGTACTTC.

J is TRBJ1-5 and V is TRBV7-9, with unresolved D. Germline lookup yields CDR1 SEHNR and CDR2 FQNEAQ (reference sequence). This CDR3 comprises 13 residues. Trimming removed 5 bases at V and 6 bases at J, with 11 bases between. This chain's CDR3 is CASSQQPSQPQHF. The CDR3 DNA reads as TGTGCCAGCAGCCAACAACCAAGTCAGCCCCAGCATTTT.

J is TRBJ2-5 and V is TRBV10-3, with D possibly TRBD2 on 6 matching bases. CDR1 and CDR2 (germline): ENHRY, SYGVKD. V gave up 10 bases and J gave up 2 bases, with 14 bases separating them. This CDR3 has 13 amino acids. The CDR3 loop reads CATEAGEQETQYF. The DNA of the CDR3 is TGTGCCACAGAAGCGGGCGAGCAAGAGACCCAGTACTTC.

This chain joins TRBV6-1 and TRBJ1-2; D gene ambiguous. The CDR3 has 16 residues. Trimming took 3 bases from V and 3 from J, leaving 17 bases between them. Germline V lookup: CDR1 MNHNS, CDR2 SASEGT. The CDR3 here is CASSDPPRGVDYGYTF. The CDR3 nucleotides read TGTGCCAGCAGTGACCCCCCCCGGGGTGTCGACTATGGCTACACCTTC.

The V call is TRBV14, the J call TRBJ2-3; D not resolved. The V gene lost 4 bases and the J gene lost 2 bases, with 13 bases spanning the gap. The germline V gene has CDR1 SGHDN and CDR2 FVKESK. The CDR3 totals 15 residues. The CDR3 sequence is CASSPHPRNTDTQYF. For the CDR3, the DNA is TGTGCCAGCAGCCCTCATCCGCGGAACACAGATACGCAGTATTTT.

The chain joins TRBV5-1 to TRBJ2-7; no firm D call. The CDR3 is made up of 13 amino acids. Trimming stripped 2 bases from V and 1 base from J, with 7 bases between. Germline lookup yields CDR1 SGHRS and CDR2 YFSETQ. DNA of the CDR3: TGCGCCAGCAGCTTCCCCCAATCCTACGAGCAGTACTTC. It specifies CASSFPQSYEQYF.

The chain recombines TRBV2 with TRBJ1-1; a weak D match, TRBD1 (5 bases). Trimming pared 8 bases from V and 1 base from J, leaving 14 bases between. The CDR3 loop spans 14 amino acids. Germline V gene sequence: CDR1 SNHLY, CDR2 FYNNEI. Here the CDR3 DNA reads TGTGCCAGCGCTTCAGGGCGGACGAACACTGAAGCTTTCTTT. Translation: CASASGRTNTEAFF.

The CDR3 region has the DNA TGTGCCATCAGTGAGGCGGGAAATTTGGGTGGCTACACCTTC. This sequence encodes CAISEAGNLGGYTF. The chain has TRBV10-3 and TRBJ1-2; D is ambiguous. CDR3 length equals 14 residues. Trimming cost V 2 bases and J 7 bases, with 14 bases left between them. The germline V gene has CDR1 ENHRY and CDR2 SYGVKD.

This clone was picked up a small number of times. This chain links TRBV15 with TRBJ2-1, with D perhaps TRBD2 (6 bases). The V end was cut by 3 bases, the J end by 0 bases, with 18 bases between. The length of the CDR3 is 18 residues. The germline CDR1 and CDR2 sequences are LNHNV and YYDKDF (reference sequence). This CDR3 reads CATSRGGPARSSYNEQFF. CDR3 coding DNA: TGTGCCACCAGCAGGGGGGGACCAGCGCGCAGCTCCTACAATGAGCAGTTCTTC. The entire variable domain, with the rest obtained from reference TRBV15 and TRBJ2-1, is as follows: DAMVIQNPRYQVTQFGKPVTLSCSQTLNHNVMYWYQQKSSQAPKLLFHYYDKDFNNEADTPDNFQSRRPNTSFCFLDIRSPGLGDTAMYLCATSRGGPARSSYNEQFFGPGTRLTVL.

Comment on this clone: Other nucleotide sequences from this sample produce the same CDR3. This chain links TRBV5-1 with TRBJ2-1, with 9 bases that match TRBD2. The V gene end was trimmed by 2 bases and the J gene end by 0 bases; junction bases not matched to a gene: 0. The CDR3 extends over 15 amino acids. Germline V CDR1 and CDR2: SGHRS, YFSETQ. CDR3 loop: CASSFSGSSYNEQFF. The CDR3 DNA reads TGCGCCAGCAGCTTTAGCGGGAGCTCCTACAATGAGCAGTTCTTC.

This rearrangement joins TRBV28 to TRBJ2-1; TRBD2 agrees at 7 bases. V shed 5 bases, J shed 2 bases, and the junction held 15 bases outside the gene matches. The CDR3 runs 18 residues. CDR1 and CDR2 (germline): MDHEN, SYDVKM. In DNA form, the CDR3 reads TGTGCCAGCAGTCCCGCTCCCCTACTAGCGAGGCCCTACAATGAGCAGTTCTTC. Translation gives CASSPAPLLARPYNEQFF. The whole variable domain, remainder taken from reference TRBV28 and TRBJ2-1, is DVKVTQSSRYLVKRTGEKVFLECVQDMDHENMFWYRQDPGLGLRLIYFSYDVKMKEKGDIPEGYSVSREKKERFSLILESASTNQTSMYLCASSPAPLLARPYNEQFFGPGTRLTVL.

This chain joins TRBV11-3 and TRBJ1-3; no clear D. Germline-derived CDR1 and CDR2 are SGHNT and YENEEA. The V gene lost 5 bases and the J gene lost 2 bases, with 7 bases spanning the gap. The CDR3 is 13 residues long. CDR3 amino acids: CASSEGTGNTIYF. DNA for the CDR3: TGTGCCAGCAGCGAGGGAACTGGAAACACCATATATTTT.

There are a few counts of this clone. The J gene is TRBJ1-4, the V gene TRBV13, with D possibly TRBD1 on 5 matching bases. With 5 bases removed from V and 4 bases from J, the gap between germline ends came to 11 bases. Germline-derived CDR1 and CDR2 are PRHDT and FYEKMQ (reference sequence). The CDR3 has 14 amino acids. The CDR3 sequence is CASSLRDFNEKLFF. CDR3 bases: TGTGCCAGCAGCCTCCGGGACTTTAATGAAAAACTGTTTTTT. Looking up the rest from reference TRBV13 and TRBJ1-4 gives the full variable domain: AAGVIQSPRHLIKEKRETATLKCYPIPRHDTVYWYQQGPGQDPQFLISFYEKMQSDKGSIPDRFSAQQFSDYHSELNMSSLELGDSALYFCASSLRDFNEKLFFGSGTQLSVL.

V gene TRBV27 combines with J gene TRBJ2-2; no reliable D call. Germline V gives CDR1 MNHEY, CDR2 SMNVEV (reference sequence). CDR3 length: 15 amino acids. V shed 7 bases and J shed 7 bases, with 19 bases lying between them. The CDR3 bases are TGTGCCAGCACCCGGCAGACTCTATCGGACGGGGAGCTGTTTTTT. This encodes CASTRQTLSDGELFF.